These T cell receptor beta chains were read from a single sample in a study of shared clonotypes between healthy human individuals. Sequenced by immunoSEQ multiplex PCR; TCRdb stores in-frame clones only, minus some. The top ten clones hold approximately 0.52% of a sample with 1,100,000 or so clones, around 78% of them seen once. Sequencing was done on a sample of memory CD4+ T cells from PBMCs. These receptor sequences come from a man aged 18 to 29 in good health. Some clones in this sample may be carry-over from other donors' samples. Each CDR3 is given with its conserved first and last residue. D genes are given only for firm matches. Clone size is given for some rows only: seen once, a few or many times, or a class if the clone is expanded.

TRBV11-1,-,TRBJ2-3,few,CASSLAIGSPTDTQYF,TGTGCCAGCAGCTTAGCCATCGGGAGCCCCACAGATACGCAGTATTTT
TRBV5-1,-,TRBJ1-2,-,CASSLGRAGDYGYTF,TGCGCCAGCAGCTTGGGTAGGGCCGGGGACTATGGCTACACCTTC
TRBV5-1,-,TRBJ2-6,-,CASRPGSGANVLTF,TGCGCCAGCCGTCCGGGTTCTGGGGCCAACGTCCTGACTTTC
TRBV15,-,TRBJ2-5,-,CATSRQGPQETQYF,TGTGCCACCAGCAGACAGGGCCCCCAAGAGACCCAGTACTTC
TRBV7-3,TRBD1,TRBJ1-2,-,CASSPQAGTAYGYTF,TGTGCCAGCAGCCCTCAGGCCGGGACAGCTTATGGCTACACCTTC
TRBV14,-,TRBJ1-4,-,CATRTTTNEKLFF,TGTGCCACCCGGACAACAACTAATGAAAAACTGTTTTTT
TRBV9,-,TRBJ2-1,once,CASSVVGSAGEQFF,TGTGCCAGCAGCGTAGTCGGCTCAGCGGGTGAGCAGTTCTTC
TRBV5-4,TRBD2,TRBJ2-7,-,CASSPGLAGGNEQYF,TGTGCCAGCAGCCCGGGACTAGCGGGAGGTAACGAGCAGTACTTC
TRBV10-1,-,TRBJ2-2,few,CASSEMSRGGGELFF,TGCGCCAGCAGTGAAATGAGTCGTGGCGGCGGGGAGCTGTTTTTT
TRBV11-2,-,TRBJ2-7,-,CASSLEEGRTYEQYF,TGTGCCAGCAGCTTAGAAGAGGGTCGGACCTACGAGCAGTACTTC
TRBV2,-,TRBJ1-1,-,CASTLVSQGGPNTEAFF,TGTGCCAGCACCCTGGTGTCACAGGGAGGACCCAACACTGAAGCTTTCTTT
TRBV29-1,-,TRBJ1-2,-,CSVEIPGDGYTF,TGCAGCGTTGAAATACCAGGGGATGGCTACACCTTC
TRBV5-1,-,TRBJ1-1,-,CASSLATGKSSNTEAFF,TGCGCCAGCAGCTTGGCCACGGGGAAGTCCTCGAACACTGAAGCTTTCTTT
TRBV30,-,TRBJ2-3,-,CAWSQGNTDTQYF,TGTGCCTGGTCACAGGGAAACACAGATACGCAGTATTTT
TRBV6-5,-,TRBJ2-3,-,CASSFRGDADTQYF,TGTGCCAGCAGTTTTAGAGGTGATGCAGATACGCAGTATTTT
TRBV14,-,TRBJ1-2,few,CASSQDWANYGYTF,TGTGCCAGCAGCCAAGATTGGGCTAACTATGGCTACACCTTC
TRBV9,-,TRBJ1-3,-,CASSSRSGGNTIYF,TGTGCCAGCAGCTCAAGATCGGGAGGAAACACCATATATTTT
TRBV5-1,-,TRBJ1-1,few,CASSLAVGQMNTEAFF,TGCGCCAGCAGCTTGGCTGTTGGGCAGATGAACACTGAAGCTTTCTTT
TRBV4-1,-,TRBJ2-7,-,CASSQQWEKYEQYF,TGCGCCAGCAGCCAGCAGTGGGAAAAGTACGAGCAGTACTTC
TRBV2,TRBD2,TRBJ2-2,few,CASSVGLAGTGELFF,TGTGCCAGCAGTGTCGGACTAGCGGGCACCGGGGAGCTGTTTTTT
TRBV7-8,TRBD1,TRBJ2-7,-,CASSLMGQGTYEQYF,TGTGCCAGCAGCTTAATGGGACAGGGAACCTACGAGCAGTACTTC
TRBV2,-,TRBJ2-7,many,CATSTHYEQYF,TGTGCCACCTCGACCCACTACGAGCAGTACTTC
TRBV5-1,TRBD1,TRBJ2-3,few,CASSGQGRGTDTQYF,TGCGCCAGCAGCGGACAGGGGCGGGGAACAGATACGCAGTATTTT
TRBV7-2,-,TRBJ2-7,-,CASSLAVGADLSYEQYF,TGTGCCAGCAGCTTAGCGGTGGGGGCAGACCTTTCCTACGAGCAGTACTTC
TRBV25-1,-,TRBJ1-3,once,CASSDLRGRGDTIYF,TGTGCCAGCAGTGATTTAAGGGGCCGCGGGGACACCATATATTTT
TRBV18,-,TRBJ2-5,-,CASSPPNAGETQYF,TGTGCCAGCTCACCACCCAATGCAGGGGAGACCCAGTACTTC
TRBV7-9,-,TRBJ2-3,-,CASSSQGGTDTQYF,TGTGCCAGCAGCTCCCAAGGGGGCACAGATACGCAGTATTTT
TRBV18,TRBD1,TRBJ1-2,-,CASSPPGQRNYGYTF,TGTGCCAGCTCACCACCGGGACAGCGAAACTATGGCTACACCTTC
TRBV28,-,TRBJ1-1,-,CAGWGRENTEAFF,TGTGCCGGGTGGGGCAGGGAGAACACTGAAGCTTTCTTT
TRBV5-8,-,TRBJ2-5,-,CASSLLLRAGPPETQYF,TGTGCCAGCAGCTTACTACTTCGGGCGGGGCCCCCAGAGACCCAGTACTTC
TRBV5-1,-,TRBJ2-1,-,CASSSQGGYNEQFF,TGCGCCAGCAGCTCACAGGGAGGCTACAATGAGCAGTTCTTC
TRBV7-9,TRBD2,TRBJ2-1,-,CASSLAGTSGTGQFF,TGTGCCAGCAGCTTAGCTGGGACTAGCGGGACGGGGCAGTTCTTC
TRBV9,-,TRBJ2-2,-,CASEGRTNTGELFF,TGTGCCAGCGAGGGACGGACGAACACCGGGGAGCTGTTTTTT
TRBV27,-,TRBJ2-7,-,CASSHPDTFEQYF,TGTGCCAGCAGCCACCCTGACACGTTCGAGCAGTACTTC
TRBV5-1,-,TRBJ2-3,-,CASRRSRTSTDTQYF,TGCGCCAGCAGGCGGAGCAGGACTAGCACAGATACGCAGTATTTT
TRBV19,TRBD1,TRBJ2-7,-,CASSPGDSSYEQYF,TGTGCCAGTAGCCCTGGGGACAGCTCCTACGAGCAGTACTTC
TRBV5-4,-,TRBJ1-2,few,CASSLPGSYGYTF,TGTGCCAGCAGCCTCCCAGGGTCCTATGGCTACACCTTC
TRBV10-3,TRBD2,TRBJ2-1,-,CAISEGTSGSNEQFF,TGTGCCATCAGTGAGGGCACTAGCGGTTCCAATGAGCAGTTCTTC
TRBV29-1,-,TRBJ1-1,few,CSARREDGVEAFF,TGCAGCGCCCGACGAGAGGACGGAGTAGAAGCTTTCTTT
TRBV29-1,TRBD1,TRBJ1-1,-,CSVEGTTGEPPVAFF,TGCAGCGTTGAGGGGACGACAGGGGAGCCACCGGTAGCTTTCTTT
TRBV29-1,-,TRBJ1-1,-,CSVRRGENTEAFF,TGCAGCGTCCGCCGGGGGGAGAACACTGAAGCTTTCTTT
TRBV19,-,TRBJ2-2,-,CASTLVDTGELFF,TGTGCCAGTACTTTAGTCGACACCGGGGAGCTGTTTTTT
TRBV5-8,-,TRBJ2-2,-,CASSRQGSNTGELFF,TGTGCCAGCAGCCGGCAAGGGTCGAACACCGGGGAGCTGTTTTTT
TRBV11-2,-,TRBJ1-1,once,CASSLHSMNTEAFF,TGTGCCAGCAGCTTGCACAGCATGAACACTGAAGCTTTCTTT
TRBV27,TRBD1,TRBJ2-1,-,CASSVVRDRGRNEQFF,TGTGCCAGCAGTGTAGTCCGGGACAGGGGGCGCAATGAGCAGTTCTTC
TRBV10-3,-,TRBJ2-3,-,CAIKRQATPGGTDTQYF,TGTGCCATCAAGAGGCAAGCGACACCGGGAGGCACAGATACGCAGTATTTT
TRBV28,-,TRBJ1-2,-,CASSSRDGYTF,TGTGCCAGCAGTTCCCGAGATGGCTACACCTTC
TRBV2,TRBD1,TRBJ1-5,-,CASSDAPGQGLQPQHF,TGTGCCAGCAGTGACGCCCCTGGACAGGGGCTTCAGCCCCAGCATTTT
TRBV19,-,TRBJ2-6,-,CASSARGGRANVLTF,TGTGCCAGTAGTGCCAGGGGGGGCAGGGCCAACGTCCTGACTTTC
TRBV10-3,-,TRBJ1-5,-,CATGQTLLNQPQHF,TGTGCCACCGGACAGACCTTACTAAATCAGCCCCAGCATTTT
TRBV28,-,TRBJ2-3,-,CASSLQVPRRVDPLGQYF,TGTGCCAGCAGTTTACAGGTTCCTCGACGGGTAGACCCACTGGGGCAGTATTTT